Presented here are 11 T cell receptor beta chains from one specimen sequenced in a study of low-dose radiotherapy and immunotherapy resistance in tumors. Described time point: before trial treatment. TRAV- and TRBV-specific primers were used for first-strand cDNA, which covered alpha and beta chains. TCRs were put through 20 to 25 PCR cycles of amplification with Phusion. A constant-region primer and the V-primer adapter served as the primer pair. TCRdb re-derived calls from the reads in MiXCR, one entry per CDR3 protein. Of around 65,000 distinct CDR3 sequences listed, more than 20% are singletons. The sequenced sample was PBMCs, obtained before treatment. The receptors here all came from a male donor with rectosigmoid adenocarcinoma.

This clonotype occurred many times. The chain employs TRBV30 and TRBJ2-1; TRBD1 matches 8 bases. The germline V gene encodes CDR1 GTSNPN and CDR2 SVGIG (reference sequence). The ends lost 3 bases at V and 6 bases at J; junction bases unmatched: 7. The CDR3 loop spans 14 amino acids. CDR3 in amino acids: CAWSLGTGSNEQFF. In DNA form, the CDR3 reads TGTGCCTGGAGCCTCGGGACAGGTAGCAATGAGCAGTTCTTC. Looking up the rest from reference TRBV30 and TRBJ2-1 gives the full variable domain: SQTIHQWPATLVQPVGSPLSLECTVEGTSNPNLYWYRQAAGRGLQLLFYSVGIGQISSEVPQNLSASRPQDRQFILSSKKLLLSDSGFYLCAWSLGTGSNEQFFGPGTRLTVL.

This clonotype was found many times. The V and J genes are TRBV6-2 or TRBV6-3 and TRBJ1-6, with no clear D. CDR1 is MNHEY, CDR2 SVGEGT, per germline. The germline V and J ends were trimmed by 1 base and 0 bases, with 7 bases remaining between them. The CDR3 has 16 amino acids. This chain's CDR3 is CASSYFGLSYNSPLHF. In nucleotides, the CDR3 is TGTGCCAGCAGTTACTTCGGCCTCTCCTATAATTCACCCCTCCACTTT.

This clonotype was counted many times. The chain employs TRBV5-4 and TRBJ2-3, with 10 nucleotides matching TRBD1. The V and J ends lost 0 bases and 4 bases, in that order; junction bases with no gene match: 5. The CDR3 covers 16 residues. CDR1 is SGHNT and CDR2 is YYREEE in the germline V gene (reference sequence). The CDR3 region is CASSLVGQGRADTQYF. For the CDR3, the DNA is TGTGCCAGCAGCTTGGTGGGACAGGGGCGAGCAGATACGCAGTATTTT.

This clonotype has a handful of counts. The chain uses TRBV10-3 and TRBJ2-1; D remains ambiguous. CDR1 and CDR2 from the germline V gene are ENHRY and SYGVKD. V lost 4 bases and J lost 4, with 14 bases in between. The CDR3 spans 15 residues. The CDR3: CAISAGLSQYNEQFF. CDR3 DNA sequence: TGTGCCATCAGTGCCGGGTTATCCCAATACAATGAGCAGTTCTTC.

This clonotype occurred many times. The chain combines TRBV29-1 with TRBJ2-7; 11 bases are shared with TRBD2. V lost 7 bases to trimming and J lost 1 base; unmatched junction nucleotides: 3. The CDR3 spans 13 residues. Germline CDR1 is SQVTM and CDR2 is ANQGSEA. The CDR3: CSARLAGSYEQYF. In nucleotides, the CDR3 is TGCAGCGCCAGACTAGCGGGGTCCTACGAGCAGTACTTC.

V gene TRBV7-2 combines with J gene TRBJ2-7, with D tentatively TRBD2 (6 bases). V dropped 4 bases and J dropped 7 bases, with 14 bases sitting between them. Germline V gene data show CDR1 as SGHTA and CDR2 as FQGNSA. CDR3 length equals 13 residues. Here the CDR3 reads CASSSFRGLEQYF. In DNA, the CDR3 is TGTGCCAGCAGCTCATTCCGGGGGTTGGAGCAGTACTTC.

A few counts support this clonotype. The rearrangement links TRBV7-6 to TRBJ2-7, with D possibly matching TRBD2 (5 bases). The CDR3 is made up of 16 amino acids. Germline V gives CDR1 SGHVS, CDR2 FNYEAQ. With 5 bases removed from V and 2 bases from J, the gap between germline ends came to 19 bases. The CDR3 DNA reads TGTGCCAGCAGCCCCCTCCTTGGGCTAGCAGCCTACGAGCAGTACTTC. Its protein product is CASSPLLGLAAYEQYF.

This clonotype was seen many times. This chain's CDR3 is CAISPGETQYF. The CDR3 coding sequence is TGTGCCATCAGTCCGGGGGAGACCCAGTACTTC. This rearrangement joins TRBV10-3 to TRBJ2-5, with D tentatively TRBD2 (5 bases). CDR3 size: 11 residues. CDR1 ENHRY and CDR2 SYGVKD come from the germline V gene. Trimming left V 5 bases short and J 5 bases short, with 6 bases between.

V and J are TRBV6-1 and TRBJ1-1; D uncertain. The CDR3 extends over 16 amino acids. Trimming cost V 6 bases and J 0 bases, with 17 bases left between them. Germline-derived CDR1 and CDR2 are MNHNS and SASEGT. The CDR3 loop is CASSRTVAAVNTEAFF. The CDR3 DNA sequence: TGTGCCAGCAGCCGGACGGTCGCGGCAGTGAACACTGAAGCTTTCTTT.

The sample holds many counts of this clonotype. The rearrangement uses TRBV28 and TRBJ2-2, with 10 bases lining up with TRBD2. CDR3 length equals 18 residues. Trimming cost V 5 bases and J 1 base; bases outside gene matches: 10. CDR1 MDHEN and CDR2 SYDVKM come from the germline V gene. This CDR3 reads CASSPLLTSGLNTGELFF. In DNA, the CDR3 is TGTGCCAGCAGTCCTCTCCTGACTAGCGGGTTGAACACCGGGGAGCTGTTTTTT.

The rearrangement links TRBV30 to TRBJ1-5, with no clear D. The CDR3 length is 13 residues. Looked up from germline, CDR1 is GTSNPN and CDR2 is SVGIG (reference sequence). V gave up 2 bases and J gave up 5 bases, with 10 bases separating them. CDR3: CAWSSTFDQPQHF. For the CDR3, the DNA is TGTGCCTGGAGTAGTACGTTCGATCAGCCCCAGCATTTT.